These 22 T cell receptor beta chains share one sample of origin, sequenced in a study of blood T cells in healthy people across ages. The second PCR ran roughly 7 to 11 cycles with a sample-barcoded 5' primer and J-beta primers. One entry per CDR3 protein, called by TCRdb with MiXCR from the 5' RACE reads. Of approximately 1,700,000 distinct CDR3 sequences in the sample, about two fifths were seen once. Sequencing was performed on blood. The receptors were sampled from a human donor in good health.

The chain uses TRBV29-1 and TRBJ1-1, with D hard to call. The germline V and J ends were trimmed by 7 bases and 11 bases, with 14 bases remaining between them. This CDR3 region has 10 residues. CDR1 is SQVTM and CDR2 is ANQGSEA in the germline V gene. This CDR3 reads CSAGFGLAFF. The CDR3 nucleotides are TGCAGCGCCGGTTTTGGCTTGGCTTTCTTT.

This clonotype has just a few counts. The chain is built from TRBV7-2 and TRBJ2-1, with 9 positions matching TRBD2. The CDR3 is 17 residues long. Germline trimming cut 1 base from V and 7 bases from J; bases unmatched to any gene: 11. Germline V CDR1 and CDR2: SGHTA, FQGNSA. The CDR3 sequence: CASSLEASGVFRNEQFF. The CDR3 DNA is TGTGCCAGCAGCTTAGAAGCTAGCGGGGTATTTAGGAATGAGCAGTTCTTC. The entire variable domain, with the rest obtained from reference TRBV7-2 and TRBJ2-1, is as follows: GAGVSQSPSNKVTEKGKDVELRCDPISGHTALYWYRQSLGQGLEFLIYFQGNSAPDKSGLPSDRFSAERTGGSVSTLTIQRTQQEDSAVYLCASSLEASGVFRNEQFFGPGTRLTVL.

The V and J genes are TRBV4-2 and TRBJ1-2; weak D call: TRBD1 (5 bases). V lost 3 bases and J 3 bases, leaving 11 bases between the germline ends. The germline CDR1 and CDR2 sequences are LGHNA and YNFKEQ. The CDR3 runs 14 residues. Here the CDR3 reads CASSHVDRDYGYTF. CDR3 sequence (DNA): TGTGCCAGCAGCCATGTCGACAGAGACTATGGCTACACCTTC.

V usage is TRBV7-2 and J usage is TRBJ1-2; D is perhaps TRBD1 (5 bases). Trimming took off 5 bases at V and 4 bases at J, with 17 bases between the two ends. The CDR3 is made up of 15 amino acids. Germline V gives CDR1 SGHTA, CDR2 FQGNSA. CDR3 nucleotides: TGTGCCAGCAGCCCACAAACCGGGACGGGCTATGGCTACACCTTC. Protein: CASSPQTGTGYGYTF. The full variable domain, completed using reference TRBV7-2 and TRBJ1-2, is GAGVSQSPSNKVTEKGKDVELRCDPISGHTALYWYRQSLGQGLEFLIYFQGNSAPDKSGLPSDRFSAERTGGSVSTLTIQRTQQEDSAVYLCASSPQTGTGYGYTFGSGTRLTVV.

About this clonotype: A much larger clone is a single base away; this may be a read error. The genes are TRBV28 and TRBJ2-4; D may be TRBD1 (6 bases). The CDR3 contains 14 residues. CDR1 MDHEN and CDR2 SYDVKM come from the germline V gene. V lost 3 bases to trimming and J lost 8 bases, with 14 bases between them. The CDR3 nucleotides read TGTGCCAGCAGTTTTGGGGGCGGAAGCGACATTCAGTACTTC. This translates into CASSFGGGSDIQYF.

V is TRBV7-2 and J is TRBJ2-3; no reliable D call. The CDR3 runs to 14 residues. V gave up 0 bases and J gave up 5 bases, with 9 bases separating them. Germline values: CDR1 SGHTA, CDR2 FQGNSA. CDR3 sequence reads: CASSLAPAVDTQYF. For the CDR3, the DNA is TGTGCCAGCAGCTTAGCGCCCGCGGTAGATACGCAGTATTTT.

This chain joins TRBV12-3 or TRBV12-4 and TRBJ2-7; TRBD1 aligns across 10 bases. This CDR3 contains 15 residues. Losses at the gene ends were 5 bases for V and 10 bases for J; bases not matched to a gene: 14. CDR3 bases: TGTGCCAGCAGTCCAGGGACAGGGGCCATCGTTACCCAGTACTTC. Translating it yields CASSPGTGAIVTQYF.

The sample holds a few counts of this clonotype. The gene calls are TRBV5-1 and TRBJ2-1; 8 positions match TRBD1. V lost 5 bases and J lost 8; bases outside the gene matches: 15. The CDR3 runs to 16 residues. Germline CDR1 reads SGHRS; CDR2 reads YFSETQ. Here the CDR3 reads CASRDTQGGETDEQFF. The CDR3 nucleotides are TGCGCCAGCAGGGACACACAGGGGGGAGAGACGGATGAGCAGTTCTTC.

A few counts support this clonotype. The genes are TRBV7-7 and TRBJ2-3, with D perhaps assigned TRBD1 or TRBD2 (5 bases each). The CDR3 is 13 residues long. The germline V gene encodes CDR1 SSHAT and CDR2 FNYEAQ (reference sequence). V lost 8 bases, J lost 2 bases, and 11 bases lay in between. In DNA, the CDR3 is TGTGCCAGCGCAGGGAGTCCCACAGATACGCAGTATTTT. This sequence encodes CASAGSPTDTQYF. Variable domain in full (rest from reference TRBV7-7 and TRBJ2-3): GAGVSQSPRYKVTKRGQDVTLRCDPISSHATLYWYQQALGQGPEFLTYFNYEAQPDKSGLPSDRFSAERPEGSISTLTIQRTEQRDSAMYRCASAGSPTDTQYFGPGTRLTVL.

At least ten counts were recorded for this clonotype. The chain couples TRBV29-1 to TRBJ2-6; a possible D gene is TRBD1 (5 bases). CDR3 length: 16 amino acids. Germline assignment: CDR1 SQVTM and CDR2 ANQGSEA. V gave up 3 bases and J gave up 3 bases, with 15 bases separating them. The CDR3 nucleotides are TGCAGCGTTGAGCAGGGTAGACTGGGTGGGGCCAACGTCCTGACTTTC. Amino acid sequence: CSVEQGRLGGANVLTF.

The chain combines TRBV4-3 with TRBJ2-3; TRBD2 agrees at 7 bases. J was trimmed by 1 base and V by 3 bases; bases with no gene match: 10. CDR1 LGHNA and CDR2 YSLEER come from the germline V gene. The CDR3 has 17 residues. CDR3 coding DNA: TGCGCCAGCAGCCATGCCTTGCGTAGCGGGCGCACAGATACGCAGTATTTT. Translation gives CASSHALRSGRTDTQYF.

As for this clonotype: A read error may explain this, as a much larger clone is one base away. The DNA for the CDR3 is TGTGCCAGCAGCTACAAAGCGGCTAGCACAGATACGCAGTATTTT. Amino acids: CASSYKAASTDTQYF. The gene calls are TRBV7-2 and TRBJ2-3; D possibly corresponds to TRBD2 (5 bases). Trimming removed 4 bases at V and 0 bases at J, with 11 bases between. The CDR3 loop spans 15 amino acids. Germline-derived CDR1 and CDR2 are SGHTA and FQGNSA.

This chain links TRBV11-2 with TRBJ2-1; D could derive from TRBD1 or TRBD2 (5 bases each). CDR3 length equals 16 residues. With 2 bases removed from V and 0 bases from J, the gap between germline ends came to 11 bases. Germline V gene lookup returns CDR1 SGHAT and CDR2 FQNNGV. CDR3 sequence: CASSLTTGPSYNEQFF. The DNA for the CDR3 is TGTGCCAGCAGCTTAACTACGGGGCCCTCCTACAATGAGCAGTTCTTC.

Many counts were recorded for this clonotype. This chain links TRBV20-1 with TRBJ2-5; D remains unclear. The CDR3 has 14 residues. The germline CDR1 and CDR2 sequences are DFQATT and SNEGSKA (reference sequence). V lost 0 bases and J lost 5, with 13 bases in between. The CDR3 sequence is CSARDVVHIETQYF. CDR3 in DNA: TGCAGTGCTAGAGACGTGGTCCACATCGAGACCCAGTACTTC.

The CDR3 bases are TGTGCCAGCAGCTCACAAGACAGGGGAAGCACAGATACGCAGTATTTT. It yields the protein CASSSQDRGSTDTQYF. The rearrangement links TRBV7-9 to TRBJ2-3, with 8 bases identical to TRBD1. V gave up 4 bases and J gave up 0 bases; unmatched junction bases: 6. CDR1 is SEHNR and CDR2 is FQNEAQ in the germline V gene (reference sequence). This CDR3 is built from 16 residues.

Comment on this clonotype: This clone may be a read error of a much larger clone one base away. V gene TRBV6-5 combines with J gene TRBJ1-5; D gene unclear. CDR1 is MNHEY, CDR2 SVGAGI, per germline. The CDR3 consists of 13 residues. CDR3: CANSFSSNQPQHF. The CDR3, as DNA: TGTGCCAACAGTTTTTCTAGCAATCAGCCCCAGCATTTT.

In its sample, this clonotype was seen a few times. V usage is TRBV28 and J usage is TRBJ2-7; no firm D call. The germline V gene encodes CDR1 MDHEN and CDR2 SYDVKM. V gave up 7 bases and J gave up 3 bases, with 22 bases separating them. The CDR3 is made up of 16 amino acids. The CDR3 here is CASTPGLGNGIYEQYF. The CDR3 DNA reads TGTGCCAGCACCCCGGGCCTAGGGAATGGGATCTACGAGCAGTACTTC.

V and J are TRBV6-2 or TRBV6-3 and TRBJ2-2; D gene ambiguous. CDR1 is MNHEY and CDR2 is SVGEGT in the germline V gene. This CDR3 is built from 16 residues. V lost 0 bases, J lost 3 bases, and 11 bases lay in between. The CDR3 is CASSYSTGRYTGELFF. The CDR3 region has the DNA TGTGCCAGCAGTTACTCGACCGGGCGGTACACCGGGGAGCTGTTTTTT.

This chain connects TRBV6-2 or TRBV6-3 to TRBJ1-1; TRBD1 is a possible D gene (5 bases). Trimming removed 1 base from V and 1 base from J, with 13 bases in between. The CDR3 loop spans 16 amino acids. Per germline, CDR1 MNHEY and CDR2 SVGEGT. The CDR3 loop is CASSYFGAGPNTEAFF. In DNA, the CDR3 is TGTGCCAGCAGTTACTTTGGGGCCGGGCCGAACACTGAAGCTTTCTTT.

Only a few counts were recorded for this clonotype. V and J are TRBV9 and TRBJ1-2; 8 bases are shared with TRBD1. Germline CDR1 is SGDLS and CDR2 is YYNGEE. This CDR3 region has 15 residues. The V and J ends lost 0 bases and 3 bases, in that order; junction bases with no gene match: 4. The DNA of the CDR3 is TGTGCCAGCAGCGTAGCAGGGGGCTGGGACTATGGCTACACCTTC. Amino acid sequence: CASSVAGGWDYGYTF.

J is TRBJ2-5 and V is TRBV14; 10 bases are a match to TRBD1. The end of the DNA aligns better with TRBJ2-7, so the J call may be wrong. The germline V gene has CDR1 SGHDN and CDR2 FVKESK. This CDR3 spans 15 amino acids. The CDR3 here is CASSLLDRGLYEQYF. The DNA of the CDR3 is TGTGCCAGCAGCCTCCTCGACAGGGGGCTTTACGAGCAGTACTTC.

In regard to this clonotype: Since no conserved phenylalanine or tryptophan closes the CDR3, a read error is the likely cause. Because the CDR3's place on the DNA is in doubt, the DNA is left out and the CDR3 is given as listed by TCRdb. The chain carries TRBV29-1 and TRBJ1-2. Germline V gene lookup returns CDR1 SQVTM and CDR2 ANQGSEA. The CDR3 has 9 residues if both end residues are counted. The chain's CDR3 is CSVMEGYTC.